This record looks at one T cell receptor beta chain sequence and its context. Its antigen is not known. A read error may produce the germline difference seen at one junction end. The source of the sample is a study of read filtering for tumor transcriptome and immune sequencing. Whole-study context: Revised staging placed roughly 8 patients in R-ISS I, over 15 in II, 7 in III.

CDR1 is SGHTA, CDR2 FQGTGA, per germline. The CDR3 consists of 15 residues. From about 400 ng of RNA, a library with molecular barcoded alpha/delta and beta/gamma adaptors was made. TCRdb redid the calling of the reads with MiXCR, one entry per CDR3 protein. This table holds about 130,000 distinct CDR3 sequences, 13% found once. Study conclusions and caveats: Even smaller IR-seq throughput identified most shared clonotypes. Dropping single-read clonotypes raised IR-seq and RNA-seq shared-clonotype correlation.

Every patient had bone marrow sampled while the disease was active. The receptor comes from a donor at least 40 years old with multiple myeloma. The chain is built from TRBV7-3 and TRBJ2-2; 8 nucleotides match TRBD2. Source material: a population of CD138-negative cells sorted from bone marrow. CDR3 protein: CASSSRGGGTGELFF. CDR3 in DNA: TGTGCCAGCAGCTCACGGGGGGGTGGCACCGGGGAGCTGTTTTTC.